This T cell receptor (beta chain) was sequenced during a study of T cell repertoires in cytomegalovirus infection. TCRdb reanalysed the reads using MiXCR and keeps one entry per CDR3 protein. The sample shows about 570,000 distinct CDR3 sequences, around 40% of them seen only once. Germline V CDR1 and CDR2: SEHNR, FQNEAQ (reference sequence). V shed 8 bases, J shed 1 base, and the junction held 4 bases outside the gene matches. The length of the CDR3 is 14 residues. Only a few counts were recorded for this clonotype. The antigen is not known. The clonotype comes from a human donor in good health (CMV status not recorded). Some clones in this sample may be carry-over from other donors' samples. The chain carries TRBV7-9 and TRBJ2-2, with 7 bases lining up with TRBD2. The specimen was cultured PBMCs, collected from culture after CMV antigen stimulation. The CDR3 coding sequence is TGTGCCAGCTCCCCGGGGGGGAACACCGGGGAGCTGTTTTTT. Translating it yields CASSPGGNTGELFF.